This entry concerns a single TCR beta chain. The target of this receptor is not known. It has no much larger one-base neighbor in the sample; base qualities were not kept. The entry originates in a study of OX40 agonist ivuxolimab in advanced cancers. Turning to the overall study: Ivuxolimab, which targeted the costimulatory receptor OX40 (CD134), was an agonistic, fully human IgG2 monoclonal antibody. Patients were allowed to have had prior anti-PD-1, anti-PD-L1 or anti-CTLA-4 therapy, and 40% of the dose-escalation patients had previously received checkpoint inhibitors. Of the approximately 50 dose-escalation patients, hepatocellular carcinoma was present in about 20, melanoma in approximately 15, renal cell carcinoma in 9 and head and neck cancer in 9. Peripheral TCRbeta sequencing was intended to test whether TCR sequence diversity was altered and clonal T-cell expansion was caused by ivuxolimab. The paper reports the monotherapy dose-escalation portion (N of about 47 patients) of the phase I ivuxolimab trial. The dose-escalation cohort was roughly 83% male with a mean age of around 64 years, ranging from about 23 to 85. Intravenous ivuxolimab was administered to patients every 2 weeks at six dose levels: 0.01, 0.1, 0.3, 1.5, 3 and 10 mg/kg. Three dose-escalation patients achieved partial responses, one with hepatocellular carcinoma and two with cutaneous melanoma. Study-wide conclusions, independent of this receptor: After ivuxolimab, more expanded clones were found on average in CD8+ T cells than in CD4+ T cells. Partial responders in the 0.1-3.0 mg/kg groups had among the lowest normalized peripheral clonal expansion, especially among CD8+ T cells. Clonal expansion of both CD4+ and CD8+ blood T cells was observed from baseline to week 6 at doses 0.1 to 3.0 mg/kg. The antigen specificity of the peripheral T cells that underwent clonal expansion was not determined. Low levels of normalized T-cell clonal expansion were also seen in some patients who did not respond.

The CDR3 sequence holds 16 residues, the cysteine and phenylalanine included. Only CDR3 DNA is held: 48 bases, read in frame from base 1. Sequences MNHEY (CDR1) and SMNVEV (CDR2) are obtained from the germline V gene (reference sequence). V is trimmed back by 5 bases and J by 6 bases, and the junction contains 9 bases that no gene match accounts for. Genomic DNA was isolated from the sorted cells so that the TCRbeta CDR3 region could be sequenced. The immunoSEQ Assay was used to sequence the TCRbeta CDR3 regions. Here the immuneACCESS table is served through TCRdb, limited to in-frame sequences with V and J called. Missing clones are a known gap in these copies; in checked studies unresolved V genes cover under half, and the rest lacks a known reason. This sample comprises about 40,000 clones, around 89% of them detected only once. The top ten hold around 23% of the sample. Patients with a history of autoimmune disease or receiving systemic immunosuppression were excluded from the trial. In every dose cohort, peripheral blood was drawn for TCR sequencing at baseline, cycle 4 day 1, and cycle 7 day 1. Samples came from an open-label, multicenter, first-in-human phase I dose-escalation trial of ivuxolimab. Adults with locally advanced or metastatic melanoma, renal cell carcinoma, hepatocellular carcinoma or head and neck squamous cell carcinoma were enrolled in the trial. Before TCR sequencing, CD4+ T cells and CD8+ T cells were sorted from peripheral blood as separate populations.

The chain is assembled from TRBV27 and TRBJ2-1; 11 junctional bases match TRBD2. Sample: CD4+ or CD8+ T cells sorted from blood, taken in a trial of the OX40 agonist ivuxolimab. This receptor was identified in an adult with an advanced solid tumor such as melanoma, head and neck, liver or kidney cancer. In nucleotides, the sequence is TGTGCCAGCAGTGATTTTCTAGCGGGAGGAGGCAATGAGCAGTTCTTC. Translated, this is CASSDFLAGGGNEQFF.